This T cell receptor beta chain was profiled in a study of cytomegalovirus exposure and HLA in healthy donors. All donors participated as healthy donors of bone marrow. This clone was seen just once. Researchers ran the PCR with 60 Vbeta and 13 Jbeta primers. Sequenced by immunoSEQ multiplex PCR; TCRdb stores in-frame clones only, minus some. The sample has 180,000 or so clones; 60% to 80% are singletons. The TCR comes from a man over 45 in good health and CMV-seropositive. Sequencing was carried out using PBMCs.

This CDR3 reads CASSLGDRAEEQYF. The CDR3 bases are TGTGCCAGCAGCTTAGGGGACAGGGCTGAAGAGCAGTACTTC. The rearrangement uses TRBV7-8 and TRBJ2-5, with 9 bases fitting TRBD1. J was trimmed by 11 bases and V by 1 base; bases with no gene match: 8. This CDR3 is 14 amino acids long. Germline assignment: CDR1 SGHVS and CDR2 FQNEAQ. The complete variable domain, with remaining parts taken from reference TRBV7-8 and TRBJ2-5, reads GAGVSQSPRYKVAKRGQDVALRCDPISGHVSLFWYQQALGQGPEFLTYFQNEAQLDKSGLPSDRFFAERPEGSVSTLKIQRTQQEDSAVYLCASSLGDRAEEQYFGPGTRLLVL.